These 27 T cell receptor beta chains came from one sample sequenced in a study of graft-versus-host responses after intestinal transplantation (TCRdb year 2021). No antigen has been assigned to these receptors. This sample's time point label indicates: cells obtained before transplantation from donor or recipient. The library was prepared using the immunoSEQ multiplex PCR assay. In its TCRdb copy, this immuneACCESS table keeps in-frame sequences only and misses some clones. Where compared with another copy, unresolved V genes explain less than half of these, and the others have no known cause. This sample is represented by about 100,000 clones; roughly 84% of them were singletons. Of the sample, about 0.95% is held by the ten largest clones. The sequencing here drew on unstimulated CD4+ T cells sorted from spleen or lymph node cells, taken before transplant. These receptors came from a human donor who was the organ donor for an intestinal transplant.

The chain carries TRBV15 and TRBJ2-1; no firm D call. Germline CDR1 and CDR2: LNHNV and YYDKDF (reference sequence). This CDR3 is 13 amino acids long. V was clipped by 4 bases and J by 8 bases, with 12 bases between them. The chain's CDR3 is CATSTINRDEQFF. The CDR3 nucleotides are TGTGCCACCAGCACCATCAATAGAGATGAGCAGTTCTTC.

The V and J genes are TRBV28 and TRBJ1-6; tentative D call: TRBD1 (6 bases). Trimming removed 11 bases at V and 11 bases at J, with 22 bases between. The CDR3 has 14 residues. Germline values: CDR1 MDHEN, CDR2 SYDVKM. The CDR3 loop is CAAGGRASGAPLHF. DNA for the CDR3: TGTGCCGCCGGAGGCAGGGCATCAGGGGCACCCCTCCACTTT.

Remarks on this clone: Different DNA sequences within this sample yield the same CDR3. The gene calls are TRBV5-1 and TRBJ1-2, with D hard to call. Germline V lookup: CDR1 SGHRS, CDR2 YFSETQ. Trimming took 0 bases from V and 4 from J, leaving 10 bases between them. The CDR3 is 14 residues long. The CDR3 DNA follows: TGCGCCAGCAGCTTGGAAGGAGGAGGCTATGGCTACACCTTC. Amino acid sequence: CASSLEGGGYGYTF.

The rearrangement links TRBV29-1 to TRBJ1-2; TRBD1 agrees at 7 bases. Per germline, CDR1 SQVTM and CDR2 ANQGSEA. This CDR3 is built from 13 residues. V lost 7 bases to trimming and J lost 6 bases; unmatched junction nucleotides: 11. The CDR3 sequence: CSALGRQGDGYTF. The CDR3 DNA reads as TGCAGCGCCCTCGGGCGACAGGGAGATGGCTACACCTTC.

The rearrangement links TRBV6-1 to TRBJ1-1; no firm D call. Trimming removed 4 bases from V and 6 bases from J, with 15 bases in between. Germline CDR1 and CDR2: MNHNS and SASEGT. This CDR3 has 14 amino acids. For the CDR3, the DNA is TGTGCCAGCAGTGGCTATGAGGCTAGCGCTGAAGCTTTCTTT. It specifies CASSGYEASAEAFF.

The chain recombines TRBV11-2 with TRBJ2-3; TRBD2 matches 11 bases. Germline V gene sequence: CDR1 SGHAT, CDR2 FQNNGV. V shed 7 bases and J 1 base; nucleotides not matched to a gene: 10. This CDR3 is built from 17 residues. CDR3 DNA sequence: TGTGCCAGCACCCTTCTTGGACTAGCGGGCGGCACAGATACGCAGTATTTT. Translation gives CASTLLGLAGGTDTQYF.

The chain carries TRBV19 and TRBJ1-5, with 7 nucleotides matching TRBD1. The germline gives CDR1 LNHDA, CDR2 SQIVND (reference sequence). The J segment lost 1 base and the V segment lost 0 bases, leaving 3 bases of the junction unmatched. The CDR3 runs 16 residues. The CDR3 DNA reads TGTGCCAGTAGTATAGAAGGGGGCTGGAGCAATCAGCCCCAGCATTTT. Protein: CASSIEGGWSNQPQHF.

The CDR3: CASSRQGFSSYEQYF. The CDR3 DNA follows: TGTGCCAGCAGTCGACAGGGCTTTAGCTCCTACGAGCAGTACTTC. V gene TRBV5-6 combines with J gene TRBJ2-7; 7 bases match TRBD1. Germline CDR1 reads SGHDT; CDR2 reads YYEEEE. V shed 5 bases and J 0 bases; nucleotides not matched to a gene: 8. CDR3 length: 15 amino acids.

This chain links TRBV4-1 with TRBJ1-2; D not certain. The CDR3 is 15 amino acids. Germline loops: CDR1 MGHRA, CDR2 YSYEKL. The V and J ends lost 0 bases and 2 bases respectively, with 10 bases between them. Here the CDR3 DNA reads TGCGCCAGCAGCCAAGAGGCAGTAAGGAACTATGGCTACACCTTC. This gives the protein CASSQEAVRNYGYTF.

The V gene is TRBV5-5, the J gene TRBJ2-7; TRBD1 matches at 8 bases. The V gene's germline CDR1 is SGHKS and CDR2 YYEKEE (reference sequence). V shed 4 bases, J shed 0 bases, and the junction held 6 bases outside the gene matches. CDR3 length equals 15 residues. This CDR3 is CASSPRQGNSYEQYF. The CDR3, as DNA: TGTGCCAGCAGCCCCAGACAGGGGAACTCCTACGAGCAGTACTTC.

CDR3 region: CASTGTGVNSPLHF. The CDR3 DNA is TGTGCCAGCACGGGGACAGGGGTTAATTCACCCCTCCACTTT. This chain links TRBV2 with TRBJ1-6, with 10 bases identical to TRBD1. This CDR3 contains 14 residues. The germline gives CDR1 SNHLY, CDR2 FYNNEI. Losses at the gene ends were 7 bases for V and 6 bases for J; bases not matched to a gene: 3.

The V and J genes are TRBV30 and TRBJ1-3; D possibly corresponds to TRBD1 (6 bases). CDR3 length: 12 residues. In germline, CDR1 is GTSNPN, CDR2 SVGIG (reference sequence). The V and J ends lost 0 bases and 9 bases respectively, with 9 bases between them. CDR3 sequence reads: CAWSVQGGTIYF. The CDR3 DNA sequence: TGTGCCTGGAGTGTACAGGGAGGCACCATATATTTT. Looking up the rest from reference TRBV30 and TRBJ1-3 gives the full variable domain: SQTIHQWPATLVQPVGSPLSLECTVEGTSNPNLYWYRQAAGRGLQLLFYSVGIGQISSEVPQNLSASRPQDRQFILSSKKLLLSDSGFYLCAWSVQGGTIYFGEGSWLTVV.

V is TRBV6-6 and J is TRBJ2-7; no clear D gene. The CDR3 consists of 11 residues. V lost 4 bases and J lost 2, with 3 bases in between. Per the germline V gene, CDR1 is MNHNY and CDR2 is SVGAGI (reference sequence). Here the CDR3 reads CASSSAYEQYF. CDR3 nucleotides: TGTGCCAGCAGTTCGGCCTACGAGCAGTACTTC.

This chain uses TRBV30 with TRBJ1-1, with 8 nucleotides matching TRBD1. Losses at the gene ends were 4 bases for V and 5 bases for J; bases not matched to a gene: 6. Germline CDR1 reads GTSNPN; CDR2 reads SVGIG (reference sequence). This CDR3 region has 13 residues. CDR3 protein: CAWTRGDRTEAFF. The DNA for the CDR3 is TGTGCCTGGACGCGCGGGGACAGGACTGAAGCTTTCTTT.

V gene TRBV27 combines with J gene TRBJ2-6, with D unresolved. V lost 2 bases, J lost 4 bases, and 9 bases lay in between. CDR1 and CDR2 from the germline V gene are MNHEY and SMNVEV (reference sequence). The CDR3 has 15 amino acids. CDR3 coding DNA: TGTGCCAGCAGTTTAATGGTACCGGGGGCCAACGTCCTGACTTTC. Translation gives CASSLMVPGANVLTF.

J is TRBJ2-5 and V is TRBV27, with D perhaps matching TRBD1 (5 bases). CDR1 and CDR2 (germline): MNHEY, SMNVEV (reference sequence). V was pared by 3 bases and J by 6 bases, with 5 bases between. CDR3 length: 11 amino acids. As DNA, the CDR3 is TGTGCCAGCAGTTTGGGGCAGACCCAGTACTTC. It is translated as CASSLGQTQYF.

This chain joins TRBV6-5 and TRBJ1-2, with TRBD1 matching 8 bases. J was trimmed by 7 bases and V by 2 bases; bases with no gene match: 9. The CDR3 is 15 amino acids. Germline CDR1 MNHEY, CDR2 SVGAGI. CDR3 loop: CASSYRAGGLGGYTF. CDR3 bases: TGTGCCAGCAGTTACAGGGCAGGGGGCCTGGGTGGCTACACCTTC.

The CDR3 here is CASRPVGGLLETQYF. CDR3 sequence (DNA): TGTGCCAGTAGACCCGTGGGGGGCTTGCTGGAGACCCAGTACTTC. V is TRBV19 and J is TRBJ2-5; D possibly uses TRBD1 or TRBD2 (6 bases each). V lost 6 bases, J lost 5 bases, and 19 bases lay in between. Germline V gives CDR1 LNHDA, CDR2 SQIVND (reference sequence). The CDR3 extends over 15 amino acids.

This clone appeared once. The J gene is TRBJ1-2, the V gene TRBV27; 7 bases match TRBD1. With V trimmed by 3 bases and J by 6 bases, 7 bases remained unmatched. Germline V CDR1 and CDR2: MNHEY, SMNVEV (reference sequence). The CDR3 sequence is 14 residues long. The CDR3 DNA reads TGTGCCAGCAGTTTTCTGGAGGGGGCGGATGGCTACACCTTC. Its translation: CASSFLEGADGYTF.

The rearrangement uses TRBV7-9 and TRBJ2-1; D is uncertain. Germline V gene sequence: CDR1 SEHNR, CDR2 FQNEAQ (reference sequence). The ends were cut back, 2 bases at V and 2 bases at J, with 10 bases in the middle. The length of the CDR3 is 15 residues. CDR3 amino acids: CASSLLGYTYNEQFF. In DNA, the CDR3 is TGTGCCAGCAGCTTACTAGGGTATACCTACAATGAGCAGTTCTTC.

This clone appeared once. The genes are TRBV4-1 and TRBJ2-1; 9 bases are a match to TRBD2. The V gene end was trimmed by 4 bases and the J gene end by 2 bases; junction bases not matched to a gene: 6. The CDR3 has 16 amino acids. CDR1 and CDR2 from the germline V gene are MGHRA and YSYEKL. This CDR3 reads CASSRSGTSTYNEQFF. The CDR3 coding sequence is TGCGCCAGCAGCCGTTCCGGGACTAGCACCTACAATGAGCAGTTCTTC.

This clone was recorded only once. J is TRBJ2-7 and V is TRBV30; D ambiguous. V lost 0 bases to trimming and J lost 11 bases, with 17 bases between them. The germline CDR1 and CDR2 sequences are GTSNPN and SVGIG (reference sequence). The CDR3 contains 13 residues. The CDR3 here is CAWSVRRDESEYF. DNA of the CDR3: TGTGCCTGGAGTGTACGGCGTGATGAGTCAGAGTACTTC.

The table lists this clone with a few counts. V gene TRBV5-1 combines with J gene TRBJ1-1; no clear D. Germline CDR1 and CDR2: SGHRS and YFSETQ. V lost 2 bases and J lost 0, with 8 bases in between. The CDR3 has 14 residues. For the CDR3, the DNA is TGCGCCAGCAGCTTCGGACTGCTGAACACTGAAGCTTTCTTT. Translating gives CASSFGLLNTEAFF.

CDR3 in amino acids: CASSLGNQRETQYF. CDR3 bases: TGCGCCAGCAGCTTGGGGAACCAGAGGGAGACCCAGTACTTC. The chain carries TRBV5-1 and TRBJ2-5; D not resolved. The CDR3 is 14 residues long. Germline CDR1 and CDR2: SGHRS and YFSETQ. The V gene lost 0 bases and the J gene lost 5 bases, with 11 bases spanning the gap.

This chain joins TRBV30 and TRBJ2-2; the D gene is possibly TRBD1 (5 bases). Germline CDR1 and CDR2: GTSNPN and SVGIG (reference sequence). Trimming shortened V by 4 bases and J by 1 base, and 13 bases separated the two germline ends. This CDR3 is 15 amino acids long. As DNA, the CDR3 is TGTGCCTGGACCTCGACAGCCTTGAACACCGGGGAGCTGTTTTTT. As protein: CAWTSTALNTGELFF.

The CDR3 loop reads CASSRSFYSNTEAFF. As DNA, the CDR3 is TGTGCCAGCAGCCGGTCATTTTATAGTAACACTGAAGCTTTCTTT. The chain employs TRBV7-2 and TRBJ1-1; D is ambiguous. Trimming took off 5 bases at V and 2 bases at J, with 15 bases between the two ends. Germline V CDR1 and CDR2: SGHTA, FQGNSA. The length of the CDR3 is 15 residues.

This chain joins TRBV9 and TRBJ1-6, with a possible D match to TRBD1 (5 bases). Germline V gene data show CDR1 as SGDLS and CDR2 as YYNGEE. V shed 2 bases and J shed 9 bases, with 9 bases lying between them. The CDR3 has 13 amino acids. The CDR3 is CASSVAQGSPLHF. The DNA for the CDR3 is TGTGCCAGCAGCGTTGCCCAGGGTTCACCCCTCCACTTT.